These 10 T cell receptor beta chains came from one sample sequenced in a study of T cell changes during pregnancy in multiple sclerosis. Using immunoSEQ multiplex PCR, the repertoire was profiled, and TCRdb retains in-frame clones only, with some absent. The sample has tens of thousands of clones; almost 90% are singletons. The specimen comprised peripheral blood, sampled in the first trimester of pregnancy. The receptors here all came from a female donor in good health, enrolled as a control in a pregnancy study.

The genes are TRBV7-9 and TRBJ1-4; possibly TRBD1 for D (6 bases). Trimming pared 4 bases from V and 4 bases from J, leaving 10 bases between. Germline V lookup: CDR1 SEHNR, CDR2 FQNEAQ (reference sequence). The CDR3 contains 14 residues. CDR3 sequence: CASSSTGFNEKLFF. The CDR3 DNA is TGTGCCAGCAGCTCGACAGGTTTTAATGAAAAACTGTTTTTT.

This chain joins TRBV7-9 and TRBJ2-2; 11 positions agree with TRBD1. V shed 2 bases, J shed 7 bases, and the junction held 15 bases outside the gene matches. CDR1 is SEHNR, CDR2 FQNEAQ, per germline (reference sequence). The CDR3 is made up of 19 amino acids. As DNA, the CDR3 is TGTGCCAGCAGCTTACCCAGGACAGGGGGCTGGTGGAAGGACGGGGAGCTGTTTTTT. Protein sequence: CASSLPRTGGWWKDGELFF.

The chain combines TRBV7-6 with TRBJ1-1, with D tentatively TRBD1 (5 bases). The CDR3 has 16 residues. With 0 bases removed from V and 4 bases from J, the gap between germline ends came to 15 bases. The V gene's germline CDR1 is SGHVS and CDR2 FNYEAQ. As DNA, the CDR3 is TGTGCCAGCAGCTTAGCGAGGAGGGGTGGGGGCACTGAAGCTTTCTTT. Residues: CASSLARRGGGTEAFF.

J is TRBJ2-7 and V is TRBV25-1; maybe TRBD2 (6 bases). This CDR3 is 14 amino acids long. The V end was cut by 1 base, the J end by 4 bases, with 11 bases between. The germline V gene has CDR1 MGHDK and CDR2 SYGVNS. The CDR3 DNA is TGTGCCAGCAGTGAATCGGGAGATTTATACGAGCAGTACTTC. Translating gives CASSESGDLYEQYF.

V and J are TRBV6-6 and TRBJ1-1; TRBD1 aligns across 8 bases. The V gene's germline CDR1 is MNHNY and CDR2 SVGAGI (reference sequence). The CDR3 is 12 amino acids. Germline trimming cut 7 bases from V and 7 bases from J; bases unmatched to any gene: 5. CDR3 sequence: CASTATGGEAFF. As DNA, the CDR3 is TGTGCCAGCACCGCAACAGGGGGTGAAGCTTTCTTT.

This chain connects TRBV15 to TRBJ2-1; D perhaps matches TRBD1 (6 bases). V was shortened by 1 base and J by 8 bases, with 15 bases between the two germline ends. Germline assignment: CDR1 LNHNV and CDR2 YYDKDF (reference sequence). The CDR3 totals 15 residues. CDR3 region: CATSRVIQGNHEQFF. Written as DNA, the CDR3 is TGTGCCACCAGCAGAGTCATACAGGGAAACCATGAGCAGTTCTTC.

V is TRBV6-5 and J is TRBJ1-3; no firm D call. Germline V gives CDR1 MNHEY, CDR2 SVGAGI. The CDR3 runs 15 residues. V was shortened by 2 bases and J by 7 bases, with 15 bases between the two germline ends. In DNA form, the CDR3 reads TGTGCCAGCAGTTACGGGGTTTTAACGGGGAACACCATATATTTT. It yields the protein CASSYGVLTGNTIYF.

The CDR3 sequence is CASSITGAGNTIYF. In DNA, the CDR3 is TGTGCCAGCAGCATAACAGGAGCTGGAAACACCATATATTTT. J is TRBJ1-3 and V is TRBV7-6; the D gene is possibly TRBD1 (5 bases). V was shortened by 5 bases and J by 2 bases, with 10 bases between the two germline ends. The CDR3 is 14 residues long. From germline, CDR1 is SGHVS and CDR2 FNYEAQ.

In nucleotides, the CDR3 is TGCAGCGTTGCCGGGGGGCAGGGGACTAGACGACCGGAGACCCAGTACTTC. This codes for CSVAGGQGTRRPETQYF. This chain connects TRBV29-1 to TRBJ2-5; 8 bases are shared with TRBD2. Germline CDR1 and CDR2: SQVTM and ANQGSEA. V lost 4 bases, J lost 5 bases, and 18 bases stayed unmatched. The length of the CDR3 is 17 residues.

This clone was detected once. The V and J genes are TRBV30 and TRBJ2-1, with a possible D match to TRBD2 (5 bases). Germline V gene sequence: CDR1 GTSNPN, CDR2 SVGIG (reference sequence). This CDR3 is 13 amino acids long. V lost 4 bases and J 6 bases, leaving 13 bases between the germline ends. CDR3 nucleotide sequence: TGTGCCTGGATATCGAGGGCCGGCAATGAGCAGTTCTTC. Encoded protein: CAWISRAGNEQFF. Based on the CDR3 plus reference TRBV30 and TRBJ2-1, the full variable domain is SQTIHQWPATLVQPVGSPLSLECTVEGTSNPNLYWYRQAAGRGLQLLFYSVGIGQISSEVPQNLSASRPQDRQFILSSKKLLLSDSGFYLCAWISRAGNEQFFGPGTRLTVL.